This TCR beta chain derives from a study of response to subunit inactivated influenza vaccine. There are 17 residues in the CDR3. The germline CDR1 and CDR2 sequences are MNHEY and SMNVEV (reference sequence). Study-level findings and limits: The authors offered the suggestion that each seasonal influenza vaccination recruits few new T cells.

TCRdb reprocessed the RT-PCR reads via MiXCR and lists one record per CDR3 protein. Among 450,000 to 500,000 distinct CDR3 sequences listed, 10% to 11% were seen once. For this clonotype: What it binds is not known. One end of the junction varies from germline; a read error may be responsible.

This TCR came from a man aged 45-60 years who received an inactivated influenza vaccine. The sample here was PBMCs from blood, taken 45 days after vaccination. The chain carries TRBV27 and TRBJ2-3, with 12 bases aligning to TRBD2. CDR3 amino acids: CASSQRLAGDFRQFGSF. The CDR3 DNA sequence: TGTGCCAGCAGTCAGAGACTAGCGGGGGACTTCCGGCAGTTTGGGTCTTTT.